This T cell receptor beta chain emerged from a study of T-cell memory formation after mild COVID-19. The CDR3 has 13 residues. The J segment lost 3 bases and the V segment lost 3 bases, leaving 2 bases of the junction unmatched. The germline V gene encodes CDR1 SGHDN and CDR2 FVKESK. In this sample, this clonotype turned up a few times. Its target is unknown. Each CDR3 protein gets one entry after TCRdb re-called the 5' RACE reads with MiXCR. Among 350,000 to 500,000 distinct CDR3 sequences, about 22% were seen once, and the ten largest hold under 15%. Study observations and caveats: CD4+ contracting clones were mainly CM and EM; CD8+ ones, EMRA. Cross-reactive memory apparently joined, as some responding clones appeared in pre-infection memory.

The chain employs TRBV14 and TRBJ2-7, with 7 bases that match TRBD2. This TCR was recovered from an adult woman who had mild COVID-19 (a few samples of this study predate the infection). Cell type and time point are not known. The sequenced sample was PBMCs or a T cell subset sorted from them (not recorded which). CDR3 in DNA: TGTGCCAGCAGCCATCAGCGGGGCTACGAGCAGTACTTC. Its translation: CASSHQRGYEQYF.